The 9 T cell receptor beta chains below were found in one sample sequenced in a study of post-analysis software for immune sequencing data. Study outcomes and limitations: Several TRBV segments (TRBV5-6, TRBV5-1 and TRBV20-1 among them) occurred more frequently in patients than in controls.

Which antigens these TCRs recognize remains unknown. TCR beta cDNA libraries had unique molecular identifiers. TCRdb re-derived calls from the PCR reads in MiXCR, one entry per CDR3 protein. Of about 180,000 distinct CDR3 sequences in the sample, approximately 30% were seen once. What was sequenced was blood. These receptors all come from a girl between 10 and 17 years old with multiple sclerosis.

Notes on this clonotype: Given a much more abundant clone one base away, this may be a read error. CDR3 sequence reads: CSARRAGLGLAFDEQYF. CDR3 coding DNA: TGCAGTGCTAGACGTGCAGGGTTAGGACTAGCCTTTGATGAGCAGTACTTC. V gene TRBV20-1 combines with J gene TRBJ2-7; TRBD2 aligns across 8 bases. Germline V gene lookup returns CDR1 DFQATT and CDR2 SNEGSKA (reference sequence). The CDR3 covers 17 residues. Germline trimming cut 2 bases from V and 7 bases from J; bases unmatched to any gene: 19.

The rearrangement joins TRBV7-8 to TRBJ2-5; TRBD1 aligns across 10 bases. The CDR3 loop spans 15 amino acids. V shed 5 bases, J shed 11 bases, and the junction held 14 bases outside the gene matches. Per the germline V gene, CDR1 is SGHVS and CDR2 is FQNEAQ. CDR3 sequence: CASSAKDRGPHGQYF. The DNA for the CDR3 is TGTGCCAGCAGCGCTAAAGACAGGGGGCCCCACGGGCAGTACTTC.

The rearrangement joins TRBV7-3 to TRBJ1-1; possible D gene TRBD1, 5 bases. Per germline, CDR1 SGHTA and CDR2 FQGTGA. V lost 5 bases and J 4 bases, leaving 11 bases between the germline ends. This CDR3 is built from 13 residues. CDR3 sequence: CASSAQGGTEAFF. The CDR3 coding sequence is TGTGCCAGCAGCGCCCAGGGTGGCACTGAAGCTTTCTTT.

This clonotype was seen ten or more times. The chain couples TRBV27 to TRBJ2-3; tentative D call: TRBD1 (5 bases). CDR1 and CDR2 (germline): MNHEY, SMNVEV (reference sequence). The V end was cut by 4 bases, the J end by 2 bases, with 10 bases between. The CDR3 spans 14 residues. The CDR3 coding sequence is TGTGCCAGCAGTTACCAGGGAAACACAGATACGCAGTATTTT. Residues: CASSYQGNTDTQYF.

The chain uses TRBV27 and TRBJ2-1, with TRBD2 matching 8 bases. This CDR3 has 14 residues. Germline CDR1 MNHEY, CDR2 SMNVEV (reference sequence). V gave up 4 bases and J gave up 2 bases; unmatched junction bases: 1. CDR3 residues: CASSSGGPYNEQFF. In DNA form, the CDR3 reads TGTGCCAGCAGTTCGGGGGGGCCCTACAATGAGCAGTTCTTC.

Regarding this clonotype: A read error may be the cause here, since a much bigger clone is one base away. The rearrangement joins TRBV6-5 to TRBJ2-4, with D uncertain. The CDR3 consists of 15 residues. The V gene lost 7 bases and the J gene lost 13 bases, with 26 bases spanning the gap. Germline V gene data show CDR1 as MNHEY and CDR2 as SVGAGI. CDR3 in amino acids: CASIGDSLGYNEQYF. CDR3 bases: TGTGCCAGCATTGGCGACTCGCTGGGCTACAATGAGCAGTACTTC.

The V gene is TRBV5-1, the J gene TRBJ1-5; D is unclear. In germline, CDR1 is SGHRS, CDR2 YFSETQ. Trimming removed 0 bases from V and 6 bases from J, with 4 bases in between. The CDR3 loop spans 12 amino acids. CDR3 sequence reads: CASSLDGQPQHF. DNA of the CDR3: TGCGCCAGCAGCTTGGACGGTCAGCCCCAGCATTTT.

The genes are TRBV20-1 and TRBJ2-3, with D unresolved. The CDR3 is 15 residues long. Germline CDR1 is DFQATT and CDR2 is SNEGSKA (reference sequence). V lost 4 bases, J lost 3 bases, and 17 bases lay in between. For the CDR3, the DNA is TGCAGTGCTAAAGGTCCCTCCGGGTGGACAGATACGCAGTATTTT. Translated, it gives CSAKGPSGWTDTQYF.

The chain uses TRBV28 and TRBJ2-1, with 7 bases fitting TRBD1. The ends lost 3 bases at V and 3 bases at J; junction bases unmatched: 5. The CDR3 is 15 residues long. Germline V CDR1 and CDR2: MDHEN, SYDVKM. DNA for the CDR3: TGTGCCAGCAGTTTTTCACAGGGGAGCTACAATGAGCAGTTCTTC. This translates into CASSFSQGSYNEQFF.